One sample yielded the 21 T cell receptor beta chains listed below, sequenced in a study of blood T cells in healthy people across ages. A second PCR of about 6 to 11 cycles used a sample-barcoded 5' primer and a J-beta primer mix. TCRdb re-called the 5' RACE reads through MiXCR, storing one row per CDR3 protein. This sample has over a million distinct CDR3 sequences; under 55% occur once, and the top ten carry more than 4%. The source material was blood. The source of these receptors is a young woman in good health.

The rearrangement joins TRBV25-1 to TRBJ2-1; a possible D gene is TRBD1 (5 bases). V lost 3 bases and J 0 bases, leaving 12 bases between the germline ends. The CDR3 length is 16 residues. Germline CDR1 and CDR2: MGHDK and SYGVNS. The CDR3 sequence is CASSDGAASSYNEQFF. For the CDR3, the DNA is TGTGCCAGCAGTGATGGGGCGGCAAGCTCCTACAATGAGCAGTTCTTC.

A note on this clonotype: Compared with germline, one end of the junction differs, possibly owing to a read error. V usage is TRBV27 and J usage is TRBJ2-5; no clear D. The DNA end is more similar to TRBJ2-7, so the J call may be wrong. The CDR3 runs to 13 residues. Germline CDR1 and CDR2: MNHEY and SMNVEV (reference sequence). CDR3 bases: TGTGCCAGCAGTGTATCTTTGAACTACGAGCAGTACTTC. Translated, it gives CASSVSLNYEQYF.

This clonotype was found many times. The chain couples TRBV10-1 to TRBJ2-3; TRBD2 is a possible D gene (6 bases). This CDR3 has 15 amino acids. V was cut by 3 bases and J by 0 bases, with 10 bases left in between. Germline CDR1 WNHNN, CDR2 SYGVQD (reference sequence). CDR3 nucleotides: TGCGCCAGCAGTGATGGTGCGGGAAGCACAGATACGCAGTATTTT. It translates to CASSDGAGSTDTQYF.

V usage is TRBV7-2 and J usage is TRBJ1-1; 9 bases are shared with TRBD1. The V gene's germline CDR1 is SGHTA and CDR2 FQGNSA. With 5 bases clipped from V and 5 bases from J, the junction kept 12 bases outside the gene matches. The CDR3 runs 16 residues. Here the CDR3 DNA reads TGTGCCAGCAGCCCTAGGTGGGACAGGGTGGGGACTGAAGCTTTCTTT. Its protein is CASSPRWDRVGTEAFF.

This clonotype has just a few counts. The chain recombines TRBV20-1 with TRBJ2-5; weak D call: TRBD2 (5 bases). Looked up from germline, CDR1 is DFQATT and CDR2 is SNEGSKA (reference sequence). The CDR3 has 13 residues. Trimming took off 5 bases at V and 1 base at J, with 11 bases between the two ends. CDR3 amino acids: CSAYSRGQETQYF. The CDR3 DNA reads as TGCAGTGCTTATTCCCGGGGCCAAGAGACCCAGTACTTC.

The table lists this clonotype with a few counts. The genes are TRBV6-1 and TRBJ1-2; D remains ambiguous. Germline CDR1 MNHNS, CDR2 SASEGT. V dropped 6 bases and J dropped 0 bases, with 8 bases sitting between them. CDR3 size: 13 residues. The DNA of the CDR3 is TGTGCCAGCAGAGGGTCAACTAACTATGGCTACACCTTC. Amino acids: CASRGSTNYGYTF.

V is TRBV7-9 and J is TRBJ2-1; 7 bases fit TRBD1. V shed 2 bases and J 0 bases; nucleotides not matched to a gene: 1. The CDR3 runs to 15 residues. CDR1 SEHNR and CDR2 FQNEAQ come from the germline V gene (reference sequence). CDR3 coding DNA: TGTGCCAGCAGCTTATGGGACAGCTCCTACAATGAGCAGTTCTTC. Protein sequence: CASSLWDSSYNEQFF. The whole variable domain, remainder taken from reference TRBV7-9 and TRBJ2-1, is DTGVSQNPRHKITKRGQNVTFRCDPISEHNRLYWYRQTLGQGPEFLTYFQNEAQLEKSRLLSDRFSAERPKGSFSTLEIQRTEQGDSAMYLCASSLWDSSYNEQFFGPGTRLTVL.

The chain links TRBV7-3 to TRBJ2-4, with D hard to call. Trimming removed 1 base at V and 13 bases at J, with 17 bases between. The CDR3 is 14 residues long. Germline CDR1 SGHTA, CDR2 FQGTGA. The CDR3 nucleotides read TGTGCCAGCAGCTTAAATCCGTCCTACAATGAGCAGTACTTC. It yields the protein CASSLNPSYNEQYF.

The chain employs TRBV12-5 and TRBJ2-1; TRBD2 matches 10 bases. Germline loops: CDR1 LGHNT, CDR2 FRNRAP. The CDR3 length is 15 residues. Losses at the gene ends were 4 bases for V and 8 bases for J; bases not matched to a gene: 8. The DNA of the CDR3 is TGTGCTAGTGGTTGGCTAGCGGGAGTCATAGATGAGCAGTTCTTC. Protein: CASGWLAGVIDEQFF.

Only a few counts were recorded for this clonotype. The rearrangement joins TRBV7-2 to TRBJ2-1, with TRBD1 matching 10 bases. Germline V gene lookup returns CDR1 SGHTA and CDR2 FQGNSA. The junction had 7 bases not matched to a gene; V was cut back by 3 bases and J by 8 bases. This CDR3 is 15 amino acids long. This chain's CDR3 is CASSLARDRGYEQFF. CDR3 coding DNA: TGTGCCAGCAGCTTGGCCCGGGACAGGGGTTATGAGCAGTTCTTC. The entire variable domain, with the rest obtained from reference TRBV7-2 and TRBJ2-1, is as follows: GAGVSQSPSNKVTEKGKDVELRCDPISGHTALYWYRQSLGQGLEFLIYFQGNSAPDKSGLPSDRFSAERTGGSVSTLTIQRTQQEDSAVYLCASSLARDRGYEQFFGPGTRLTVL.

The sample holds a few counts of this clonotype. The rearrangement joins TRBV9 to TRBJ1-4; the D gene is possibly TRBD1 (5 bases). The germline V and J ends were trimmed by 3 bases and 0 bases, with 12 bases remaining between them. This CDR3 is built from 16 residues. In germline, CDR1 is SGDLS, CDR2 YYNGEE. This CDR3 reads CASSAGGGSTNEKLFF. The CDR3 DNA reads TGTGCCAGCAGCGCCGGGGGGGGTTCAACTAATGAAAAACTGTTTTTT.

The chain recombines TRBV7-2 with TRBJ2-3, with D perhaps TRBD1 or TRBD2 (6 bases each). The germline gives CDR1 SGHTA, CDR2 FQGNSA. Trimming left V 3 bases short and J 2 bases short, with 15 bases between. The CDR3 spans 16 residues. As DNA, the CDR3 is TGTGCCAGCAGCTTTCAAGGGGGGTACACCACAGATACGCAGTATTTT. This translates into CASSFQGGYTTDTQYF.

This chain uses TRBV6-2 or TRBV6-3 with TRBJ1-2; D gene uncertain. Germline V gene data show CDR1 as MNHEY and CDR2 as SVGEGT. V dropped 4 bases and J dropped 9 bases, with 18 bases sitting between them. The CDR3 extends over 14 amino acids. The CDR3 coding sequence is TGTGCCAGCAGTTCATGGACGGCCCCCACGAGCTACACCTTC. Its translation: CASSSWTAPTSYTF.

CDR3 sequence (DNA): TGTGCCAGCAGCTTATACCCTAGCGGGAGGGCCGCTGAGCAGTTCTTC. Residues: CASSLYPSGRAAEQFF. The chain joins TRBV7-2 to TRBJ2-1, with 12 bases fitting TRBD2. The CDR3 loop spans 16 amino acids. The germline CDR1 and CDR2 sequences are SGHTA and FQGNSA. Trimming removed 2 bases from V and 9 bases from J; junction bases left unmatched: 8.

Note on this clonotype: A single base separates this from a much larger clone, so it may be a read error. This chain links TRBV12-5 with TRBJ2-5; D perhaps matches TRBD1 (6 bases). The CDR3 has 14 amino acids. The V end lost 6 bases, the J end lost 1 base, and 12 bases lay between the germline ends. Germline V CDR1 and CDR2: LGHNT, FRNRAP. The CDR3 protein is CASGVGRGQETQYF. The CDR3 coding sequence is TGTGCTAGTGGAGTTGGCAGGGGCCAAGAGACCCAGTACTTC. Filled out from reference TRBV12-5 and TRBJ2-5, the complete variable domain reads DARVTQTPRHKVTEMGQEVTMRCQPILGHNTVFWYRQTMMQGLELLAYFRNRAPLDDSGMPKDRFSAEMPDATLATLKIQPSEPRDSAVYFCASGVGRGQETQYFGPGTRLLVL.

The genes are TRBV28 and TRBJ2-7, with D possibly matching TRBD1 (5 bases). The end of the DNA aligns better with TRBJ2-5, so the J call may be wrong. There are 14 residues in the CDR3. In germline, CDR1 is MDHEN, CDR2 SYDVKM. The chain's CDR3 is CASKLGEAKETQYF. The CDR3 DNA sequence: TGTGCCAGCAAGTTAGGGGAAGCTAAAGAGACCCAGTACTTC.

Only a few counts were recorded for this clonotype. The J gene is TRBJ2-7, the V gene TRBV7-9; 8 nucleotides agree with TRBD2. V lost 5 bases, J lost 0 bases, and 6 bases stayed unmatched. The germline V gene encodes CDR1 SEHNR and CDR2 FQNEAQ (reference sequence). This CDR3 has 15 amino acids. The CDR3 nucleotides are TGTGCCAGCAGCCGCCCGGCGGGAGGCTCCTACGAGCAGTACTTC. This translates into CASSRPAGGSYEQYF.

This clonotype turned up a few times. The V and J genes are TRBV2 and TRBJ2-5; a weak D match, TRBD2 (5 bases). Germline V lookup: CDR1 SNHLY, CDR2 FYNNEI. The CDR3 spans 16 residues. Trimming pared 10 bases from V and 5 bases from J, leaving 26 bases between. The CDR3 reads CATLNRALRRQETQYF. The CDR3 nucleotides are TGTGCCACCCTAAACCGAGCCCTTCGGAGGCAGGAGACCCAGTACTTC.

As for this clonotype: A read error may be the cause here, since a much bigger clone is one base away. The CDR3 region is CASSQLAGGNAQFF. In nucleotides, the CDR3 is TGTGCCAGCAGCCAACTAGCGGGTGGGAATGCGCAGTTCTTC. The chain links TRBV12-3 or TRBV12-4 to TRBJ2-1; 9 positions agree with TRBD2. This CDR3 has 14 residues.

Comment on this clonotype: This may come from a read error, since a much larger clone is one base off. V and J are TRBV5-1 and TRBJ2-5; no clear D gene. The germline V gene has CDR1 SGHRS and CDR2 YFSETQ. The CDR3 has 12 amino acids. V dropped 2 bases and J dropped 13 bases, with 15 bases sitting between them. The CDR3 DNA reads as TGCGCCAGCAGCTTTAACTCTTACGAGCGGTACTTC. Encoded protein: CASSFNSYERYF.

The V call is TRBV27, the J call TRBJ1-4, with D tentatively TRBD1 (5 bases). This CDR3 has 16 amino acids. Germline lookup yields CDR1 MNHEY and CDR2 SMNVEV (reference sequence). V lost 8 bases and J 3 bases, leaving 19 bases between the germline ends. The CDR3 sequence: CASRGAGRLANEKLFF. The CDR3 bases are TGTGCCAGCCGGGGTGCAGGGAGGTTGGCTAATGAAAAACTGTTTTTT.